Presented here are 23 T cell receptor beta chains from one specimen sequenced in a study of regulatory T cells in long-lasting Graves disease (TCRdb year 2021). The time point label for this specimen denotes: newly diagnosed GD, antithyroid drugs for less than 3 months. RNA was extracted from PBMCs in TRIzol for both TCR sequencing and RNA sequencing. The library was built by means of multiplex PCR. The sequencing machine was an Illumina HiSeq 4000. TCR beta libraries were built with iRepertoire HTBI primers and Arm-PCR amplification of CDR3 regions. TCRdb reanalyzed the raw reads on its own, using fastp at Q25 for trimming and MiXCR for clone calling, and kept in-frame beta chains. One record per CDR3 amino acid sequence lists the most common genes and DNA. The sample yields 440,000 or so distinct CDR3 sequences; about 15% were counted once. Jointly, the top ten make up approximately 15% of the sample.

The data also belong to a second study, concerning T cells in Graves' hyperthyroidism and ophthalmopathy.

This specimen consisted of peripheral blood mononuclear cells (PBMCs), obtained at new diagnosis, from a patient treated with antithyroid drugs. The source of these receptors is a young woman with Graves disease. Donor details come from another sample of the same person, matched by shared clones.

This clonotype was seen many times. The chain recombines TRBV11-2 with TRBJ2-2; no clear D. Germline V CDR1 and CDR2: SGHAT, FQNNGV. With 1 base removed from V and 2 bases from J, the gap between germline ends came to 11 bases. This CDR3 is 16 amino acids long. CDR3 coding DNA: TGTGCCAGCAGCTTAGGGCGCGGCTACAACACCGGGGAGCTGTTTTTT. Its protein product is CASSLGRGYNTGELFF. Supplemented by reference TRBV11-2 and TRBJ2-2, the full variable domain reads EAGVAQSPRYKIIEKRQSVAFWCNPISGHATLYWYQQILGQGPKLLIQFQNNGVVDDSQLPKDRFSAERLKGVDSTLKIQPAKLEDSAVYLCASSLGRGYNTGELFFGEGSRLTVL.

Notes on this clonotype: Since a much larger clone is just one base distant, this may be a read error. Because the CDR3 is missing its conserved closing phenylalanine or tryptophan, this is likely a read error. This chain uses TRBV28 with TRBJ2-7; 11 positions agree with TRBD1. Germline CDR1 reads MDHEN; CDR2 reads SYDVKM. CDR3 length: 15 residues. V gave up 8 bases and J gave up 3 bases; unmatched junction bases: 9. CDR3 nucleotides: TGTGCCAGCCGGGGCACCGGGACAGGGGGCTACGAGCAGTACCTC. This translates into CASRGTGTGGYEQYL.

This clonotype was seen ten or more times. The chain has TRBV28 and TRBJ2-5; D not resolved. The CDR3 consists of 13 residues. Germline values: CDR1 MDHEN, CDR2 SYDVKM. The CDR3 is CATTKSVLRTQYF. The CDR3 DNA is TGTGCAACCACTAAATCAGTGTTGAGGACCCAGTACTTC.

This clonotype was counted a few times. The J gene is TRBJ1-4, the V gene TRBV7-6; 7 bases are a match to TRBD1. From germline, CDR1 is SGHVS and CDR2 FNYEAQ. This CDR3 is 15 amino acids long. The junction had 11 bases not matched to a gene; V was cut back by 5 bases and J by 8 bases. CDR3: CASSPRTGVGEKLFF. CDR3 in DNA: TGTGCCAGCAGCCCCAGGACAGGCGTCGGAGAAAAACTGTTTTTT.

This clonotype was observed many times. The V gene is TRBV24-1, the J gene TRBJ2-3, with D perhaps TRBD2 (6 bases). Trimming pared 1 base from V and 4 bases from J, leaving 17 bases between. The CDR3 contains 17 residues. Germline V gives CDR1 KGHDR, CDR2 SFDVKD. The CDR3 bases are TGTGCCACCAGTGATTTCCTCCATGAGGGAGGAGCAGATACGCAGTATTTT. Protein: CATSDFLHEGGADTQYF.

Points on this clonotype: The junction departs from germline at one end; a sequencing error may be responsible. This rearrangement joins TRBV6-9 to TRBJ2-1; 9 bases agree with TRBD2. CDR1 is MNHGY and CDR2 is SVAAGI in the germline V gene. The CDR3 consists of 19 residues. The CDR3 is CASSDRGSGRPRGYNEQFF. CDR3 DNA sequence: TGCGCCAGCAGTGATCGGGGTAGCGGGAGACCTCGAGGTTACAATGAGCAGTTCTTC.

The rearrangement uses TRBV20-1 and TRBJ1-5, with D possibly TRBD1 on 6 matching bases. This CDR3 comprises 13 residues. Germline CDR1 and CDR2: DFQATT and SNEGSKA (reference sequence). V was trimmed by 5 bases and J by 4 bases, leaving 12 bases between them. In nucleotides, the CDR3 is TGCAGTGCTCTACAGGGAAGGAATCAGCCCCAGCATTTT. It encodes CSALQGRNQPQHF.

This clonotype was found a few times. The rearrangement links TRBV29-1 to TRBJ1-2, with 9 nucleotides matching TRBD1. Germline-derived CDR1 and CDR2 are SQVTM and ANQGSEA. This CDR3 region has 16 residues. V lost 3 bases and J lost 4; bases outside the gene matches: 12. The CDR3 reads CSVDQLNRGQGYGYTF. CDR3 bases: TGCAGCGTTGACCAATTAAACAGGGGGCAAGGCTATGGCTACACCTTC.

This clonotype was seen more than once but under ten times. This chain links TRBV7-6 with TRBJ2-3, with 7 positions matching TRBD2. This CDR3 is 14 amino acids long. The J segment lost 5 bases and the V segment lost 5 bases, leaving 7 bases of the junction unmatched. Germline assignment: CDR1 SGHVS and CDR2 FNYEAQ. Here the CDR3 DNA reads TGTGCCAGCAGCCGCGGGGCGGGAGTAGATACGCAGTATTTT. Protein product: CASSRGAGVDTQYF.

On this clonotype itself: This may arise from a read error, as a much more abundant clone is one base away. The chain is built from TRBV20-1 and TRBJ2-3; 8 bases fit TRBD2. The germline CDR1 and CDR2 sequences are DFQATT and SNEGSKA (reference sequence). The CDR3 extends over 16 amino acids. The CDR3 loop is CSARSSGFTSTDTRYF. The CDR3 DNA sequence: TGCAGTGCTAGGTCTAGCGGGTTCACTAGCACAGATACGCGGTATTTT.

In its sample, this clonotype was seen a few times. The chain is built from TRBV7-9 and TRBJ1-3; no definite D call. In germline, CDR1 is SEHNR, CDR2 FQNEAQ (reference sequence). This CDR3 region has 13 residues. With 0 bases removed from V and 2 bases from J, the gap between germline ends came to 2 bases. The CDR3 nucleotides read TGTGCCAGCAGCTTAGCGGCTGGAAACACCATATATTTT. Amino acid sequence: CASSLAAGNTIYF.

This clonotype was counted many times. The chain recombines TRBV6-2 or TRBV6-3 with TRBJ2-5; 9 positions agree with TRBD2. The germline V gene encodes CDR1 MNHEY and CDR2 SVGEGT. The CDR3 totals 15 residues. The V segment lost 4 bases and the J segment 5 bases; nucleotides outside the gene matches: 8. As DNA, the CDR3 is TGTGCCAGCAGTTGGCGGGGGGGGGCCATGGAGACCCAGTACTTC. Translation: CASSWRGGAMETQYF.

V and J are TRBV7-9 and TRBJ2-3; TRBD2 is a possible D gene (6 bases). This CDR3 is built from 14 residues. The ends were cut back, 3 bases at V and 2 bases at J, with 9 bases in the middle. The germline V gene has CDR1 SEHNR and CDR2 FQNEAQ (reference sequence). Here the CDR3 DNA reads TGTGCCAGCAGCTTGGCTAGCGTCACAGATACGCAGTATTTT. Translation gives CASSLASVTDTQYF. Full variable domain (outside the CDR3, taken from reference TRBV7-9 and TRBJ2-3): DTGVSQNPRHKITKRGQNVTFRCDPISEHNRLYWYRQTLGQGPEFLTYFQNEAQLEKSRLLSDRFSAERPKGSFSTLEIQRTEQGDSAMYLCASSLASVTDTQYFGPGTRLTVL.

This clonotype has ten or more counts. J is TRBJ2-5 and V is TRBV28; perhaps TRBD2 as D (5 bases). The CDR3 covers 12 residues. Germline CDR1 reads MDHEN; CDR2 reads SYDVKM. Trimming took off 10 bases at V and 2 bases at J, with 11 bases between the two ends. The CDR3, as DNA: TGTGCCACCACCGGGAATCAAGAGACCCAGTACTTC. This encodes CATTGNQETQYF.

There are many counts of this clonotype. This chain joins TRBV5-1 and TRBJ2-2, with a possible D match to TRBD1 (6 bases). V was shortened by 1 base and J by 3 bases, with 10 bases between the two germline ends. CDR1 SGHRS and CDR2 YFSETQ come from the germline V gene. CDR3 length: 15 amino acids. The CDR3 DNA reads as TGCGCCAGCAGCTTGTGGACAGATGACACCGGGGAGCTGTTTTTT. Its translation: CASSLWTDDTGELFF.

This chain uses TRBV7-7 with TRBJ2-5; D tentatively fits TRBD1 or TRBD2 (5 bases each). V was clipped by 3 bases and J by 0 bases, with 11 bases between them. Per germline, CDR1 SSHAT and CDR2 FNYEAQ (reference sequence). The CDR3 has 15 amino acids. DNA of the CDR3: TGTGCCAGCAGCTTGGGACGGAGGTACCAAGAGACCCAGTACTTC. Amino acid sequence: CASSLGRRYQETQYF.

This clonotype occurred many times. The rearrangement uses TRBV7-2 and TRBJ2-3; 8 positions agree with TRBD2. This CDR3 region has 17 residues. Germline CDR1 SGHTA, CDR2 FQGNSA. V gave up 2 bases and J gave up 4 bases; unmatched junction bases: 11. The CDR3 reads CASSLRVLAGPADTQYF. The CDR3 region has the DNA TGTGCCAGCAGCTTACGTGTCTTAGCGGGGCCCGCAGATACGCAGTATTTT. Based on the CDR3 plus reference TRBV7-2 and TRBJ2-3, the full variable domain is GAGVSQSPSNKVTEKGKDVELRCDPISGHTALYWYRQSLGQGLEFLIYFQGNSAPDKSGLPSDRFSAERTGGSVSTLTIQRTQQEDSAVYLCASSLRVLAGPADTQYFGPGTRLTVL.

This clonotype was counted many times. CDR3 amino acids: CASSYNRDTEAFF. CDR3 in DNA: TGCGCCAGCAGCTACAACAGGGACACTGAAGCTTTCTTT. The chain carries TRBV5-1 and TRBJ1-1; D might be TRBD1 (6 bases). V was clipped by 3 bases and J by 3 bases, with 9 bases between them. This CDR3 is 13 amino acids long. CDR1 and CDR2 (germline): SGHRS, YFSETQ.

This clonotype showed up many times. This chain links TRBV12-3 or TRBV12-4 with TRBJ2-7; 7 bases align to TRBD1. Trimming at V came to 4 bases and at J to 4 bases, leaving 7 bases not matched to a gene. There are 14 residues in the CDR3. CDR3 DNA: TGTGCCAGCAGTTCACAGGGGACGGGATACGAGCAGTACTTC. Residues: CASSSQGTGYEQYF.

This clonotype came up a few times. A much bigger clone sits one base away, suggesting this may be a read error. The chain carries TRBV30 and TRBJ1-5; maybe TRBD1 (6 bases). This CDR3 region has 13 residues. Trimming took off 4 bases at V and 0 bases at J, with 7 bases between the two ends. CDR1 GTSNPN and CDR2 SVGIG come from the germline V gene (reference sequence). CDR3 protein: CAWNRDSNQPQHF. For the CDR3, the DNA is TGTGCCTGGAACAGGGATAGCAATCAGCCCCAGCATTTT.

This clonotype was counted ten times or more. The V and J genes are TRBV28 and TRBJ2-7, with 10 nucleotides matching TRBD2. The CDR3 runs 14 residues. CDR1 and CDR2 from the germline V gene are MDHEN and SYDVKM. V lost 6 bases to trimming and J lost 2 bases; unmatched junction nucleotides: 4. CDR3 nucleotide sequence: TGTGCCAGCAGATCGCTAGCGGGAGCCTACGAGCAGTACTTC. This translates into CASRSLAGAYEQYF.

This clonotype showed up many times. This chain links TRBV6-1 with TRBJ2-7; a weak D match, TRBD2 (6 bases). Per germline, CDR1 MNHNS and CDR2 SASEGT. V gave up 6 bases and J gave up 3 bases, with 12 bases separating them. This CDR3 contains 13 residues. CDR3 nucleotide sequence: TGTGCCAGCAGATCGGGGACTGGCTACGAGCAGTACTTC. Protein product: CASRSGTGYEQYF.

The table lists this clonotype with a count of one. The genes are TRBV18 and TRBJ1-4; D is undetermined. CDR3 length: 15 amino acids. CDR1 is KGHSH and CDR2 is LQKENI in the germline V gene. Trimming removed 1 base at V and 11 bases at J, with 17 bases between. The DNA of the CDR3 is TGTGCCAGCTCACCACAGGCACTTCGGGGAGGGAAACTGTTTTTT. Encoded protein: CASSPQALRGGKLFF.